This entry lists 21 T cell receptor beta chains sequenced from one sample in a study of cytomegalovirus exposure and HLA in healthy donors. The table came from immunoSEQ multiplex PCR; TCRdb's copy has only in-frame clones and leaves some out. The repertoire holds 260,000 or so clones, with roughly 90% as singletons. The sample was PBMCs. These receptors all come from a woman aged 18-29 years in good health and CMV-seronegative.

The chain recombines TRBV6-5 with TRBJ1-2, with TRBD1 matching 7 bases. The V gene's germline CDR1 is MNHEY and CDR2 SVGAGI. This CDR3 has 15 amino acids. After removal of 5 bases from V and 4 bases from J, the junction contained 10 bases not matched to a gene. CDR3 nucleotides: TGTGCCAGCAGTACCCCCCGGGACAGACTCTATGGCTACACCTTC. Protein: CASSTPRDRLYGYTF.

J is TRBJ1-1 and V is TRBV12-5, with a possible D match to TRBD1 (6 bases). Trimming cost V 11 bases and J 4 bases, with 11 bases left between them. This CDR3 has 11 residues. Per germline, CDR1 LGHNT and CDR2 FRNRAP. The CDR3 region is CAGGGGTEAFF. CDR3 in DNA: TGTGCTGGGGGGGGCGGCACTGAAGCTTTCTTT.

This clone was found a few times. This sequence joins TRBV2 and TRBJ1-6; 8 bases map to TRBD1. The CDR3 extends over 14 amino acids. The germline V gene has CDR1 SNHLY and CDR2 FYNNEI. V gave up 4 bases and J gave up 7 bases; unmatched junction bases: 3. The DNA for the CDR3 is TGTGCCAGCAGTGGTCGGACAGGGAATTCACCCCTCCACTTT. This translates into CASSGRTGNSPLHF.

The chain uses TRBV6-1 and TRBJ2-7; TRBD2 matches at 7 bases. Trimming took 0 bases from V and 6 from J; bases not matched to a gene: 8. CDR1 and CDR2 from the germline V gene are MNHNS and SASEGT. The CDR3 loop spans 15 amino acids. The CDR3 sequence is CASSEARAGVGEQYF. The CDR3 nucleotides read TGTGCCAGCAGTGAAGCTCGTGCGGGAGTTGGCGAGCAGTACTTC.

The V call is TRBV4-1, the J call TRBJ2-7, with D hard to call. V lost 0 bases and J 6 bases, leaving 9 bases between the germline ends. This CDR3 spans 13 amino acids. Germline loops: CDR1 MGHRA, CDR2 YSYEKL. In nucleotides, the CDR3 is TGCGCCAGCAGCCAAGACTCTCCTTTCGAGCAGTACTTC. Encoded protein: CASSQDSPFEQYF.

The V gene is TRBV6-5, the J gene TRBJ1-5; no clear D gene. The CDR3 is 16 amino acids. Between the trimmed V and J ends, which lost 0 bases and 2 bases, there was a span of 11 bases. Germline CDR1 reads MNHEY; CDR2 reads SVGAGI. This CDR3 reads CASSYSSGIGNQPQHF. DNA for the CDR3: TGTGCCAGCAGTTACTCCTCCGGGATCGGCAATCAGCCCCAGCATTTT.

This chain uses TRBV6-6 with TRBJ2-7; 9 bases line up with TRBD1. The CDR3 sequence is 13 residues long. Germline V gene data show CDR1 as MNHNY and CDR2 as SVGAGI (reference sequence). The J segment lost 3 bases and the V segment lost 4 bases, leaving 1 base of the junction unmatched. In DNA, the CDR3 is TGTGCCAGCAGTTTGGGACAGGGCTACGAGCAGTACTTC. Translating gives CASSLGQGYEQYF.

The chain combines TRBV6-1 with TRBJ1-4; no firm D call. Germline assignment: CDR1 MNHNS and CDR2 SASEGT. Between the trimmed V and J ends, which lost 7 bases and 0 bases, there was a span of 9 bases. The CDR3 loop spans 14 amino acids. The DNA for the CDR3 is TGTGCCAGCATGAGGGTAACAACTAATGAAAAACTGTTTTTT. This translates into CASMRVTTNEKLFF.

This CDR3 is CAWSVLGVWGQGSYEQYF. The CDR3 nucleotides read TGTGCCTGGAGTGTATTAGGGGTATGGGGACAGGGGTCCTACGAGCAGTACTTC. This rearrangement joins TRBV30 to TRBJ2-7, with 10 nucleotides matching TRBD1. This CDR3 spans 18 amino acids. Trimming at V came to 0 bases and at J to 1 base, leaving 12 bases not matched to a gene. Per germline, CDR1 GTSNPN and CDR2 SVGIG (reference sequence). The full variable domain, completed using reference TRBV30 and TRBJ2-7, is SQTIHQWPATLVQPVGSPLSLECTVEGTSNPNLYWYRQAAGRGLQLLFYSVGIGQISSEVPQNLSASRPQDRQFILSSKKLLLSDSGFYLCAWSVLGVWGQGSYEQYFGPGTRLTVT.

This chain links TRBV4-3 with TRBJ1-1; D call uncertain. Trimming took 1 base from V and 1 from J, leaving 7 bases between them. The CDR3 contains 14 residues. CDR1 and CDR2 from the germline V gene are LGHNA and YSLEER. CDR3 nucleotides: TGCGCCAGCAGCCAAGGCGGCCAGAACACTGAAGCTTTCTTT. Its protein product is CASSQGGQNTEAFF.

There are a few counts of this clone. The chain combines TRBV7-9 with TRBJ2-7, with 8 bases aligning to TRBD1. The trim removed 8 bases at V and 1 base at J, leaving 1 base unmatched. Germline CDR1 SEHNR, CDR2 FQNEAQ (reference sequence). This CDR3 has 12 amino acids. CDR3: CASGTGSYEQYF. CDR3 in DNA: TGTGCCAGCGGGACAGGATCCTACGAGCAGTACTTC. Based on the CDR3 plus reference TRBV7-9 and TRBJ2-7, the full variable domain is DTGVSQNPRHKITKRGQNVTFRCDPISEHNRLYWYRQTLGQGPEFLTYFQNEAQLEKSRLLSDRFSAERPKGSFSTLEIQRTEQGDSAMYLCASGTGSYEQYFGPGTRLTVT.

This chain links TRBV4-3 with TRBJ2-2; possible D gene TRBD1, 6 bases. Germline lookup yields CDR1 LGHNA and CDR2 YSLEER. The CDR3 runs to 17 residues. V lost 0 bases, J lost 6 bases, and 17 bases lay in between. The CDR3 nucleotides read TGCGCCAGCAGCCAAGATCTAACAGGGAACGCGCCCGGGGAGCTGTTTTTT. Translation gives CASSQDLTGNAPGELFF.

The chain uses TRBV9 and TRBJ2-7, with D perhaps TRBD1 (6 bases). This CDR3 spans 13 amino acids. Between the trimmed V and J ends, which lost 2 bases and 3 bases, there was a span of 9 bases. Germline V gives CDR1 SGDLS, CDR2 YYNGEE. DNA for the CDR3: TGTGCCAGCAGCGTCCAACAGGGCTACGAGCAGTACTTC. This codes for CASSVQQGYEQYF.

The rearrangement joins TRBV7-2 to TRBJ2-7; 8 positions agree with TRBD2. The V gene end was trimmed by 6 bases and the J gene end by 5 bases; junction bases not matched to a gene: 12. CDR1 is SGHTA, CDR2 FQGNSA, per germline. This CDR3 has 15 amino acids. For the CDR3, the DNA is TGTGCCAGCAGTTTTTCCCCCCTGACTAGCGACGAGCAGTACTTC. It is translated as CASSFSPLTSDEQYF. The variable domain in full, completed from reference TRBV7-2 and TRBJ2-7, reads GAGVSQSPSNKVTEKGKDVELRCDPISGHTALYWYRQSLGQGLEFLIYFQGNSAPDKSGLPSDRFSAERTGGSVSTLTIQRTQQEDSAVYLCASSFSPLTSDEQYFGPGTRLTVT.

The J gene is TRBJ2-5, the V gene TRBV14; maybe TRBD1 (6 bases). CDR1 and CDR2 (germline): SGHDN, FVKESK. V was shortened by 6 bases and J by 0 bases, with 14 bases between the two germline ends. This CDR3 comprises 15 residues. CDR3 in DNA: TGTGCCAGCAGTCAACAGGGCTGGTACCAAGAGACCCAGTACTTC. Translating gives CASSQQGWYQETQYF.

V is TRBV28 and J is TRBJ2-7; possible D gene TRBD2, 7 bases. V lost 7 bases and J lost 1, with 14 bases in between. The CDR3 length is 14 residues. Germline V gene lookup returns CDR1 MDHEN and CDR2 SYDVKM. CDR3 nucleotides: TGTGCCAGCAAGGGGGGGGAGGTGTCCTACGAGCAGTACTTC. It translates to CASKGGEVSYEQYF. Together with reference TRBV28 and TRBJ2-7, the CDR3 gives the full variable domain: DVKVTQSSRYLVKRTGEKVFLECVQDMDHENMFWYRQDPGLGLRLIYFSYDVKMKEKGDIPEGYSVSREKKERFSLILESASTNQTSMYLCASKGGEVSYEQYFGPGTRLTVT.

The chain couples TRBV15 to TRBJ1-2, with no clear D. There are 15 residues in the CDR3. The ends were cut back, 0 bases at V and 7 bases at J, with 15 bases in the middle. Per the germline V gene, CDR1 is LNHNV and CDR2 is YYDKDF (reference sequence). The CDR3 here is CATSRDGRLVGGYTF. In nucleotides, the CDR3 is TGTGCCACCAGCAGAGATGGGCGTCTTGTTGGTGGCTACACCTTC.

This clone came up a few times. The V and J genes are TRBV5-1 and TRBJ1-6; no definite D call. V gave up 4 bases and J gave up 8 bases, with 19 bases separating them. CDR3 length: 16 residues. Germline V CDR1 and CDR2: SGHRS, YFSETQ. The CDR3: CASSLAQTLRDSPLHF. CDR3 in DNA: TGCGCCAGCAGCCTTGCCCAGACGTTGAGGGATTCACCCCTCCACTTT.

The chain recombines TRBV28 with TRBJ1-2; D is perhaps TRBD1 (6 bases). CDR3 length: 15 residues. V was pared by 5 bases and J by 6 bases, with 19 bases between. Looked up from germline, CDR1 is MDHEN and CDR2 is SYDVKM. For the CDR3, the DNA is TGTGCCAGCAGTCAACCGCGCCATACAGGGCATGGCTACACCTTC. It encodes CASSQPRHTGHGYTF.

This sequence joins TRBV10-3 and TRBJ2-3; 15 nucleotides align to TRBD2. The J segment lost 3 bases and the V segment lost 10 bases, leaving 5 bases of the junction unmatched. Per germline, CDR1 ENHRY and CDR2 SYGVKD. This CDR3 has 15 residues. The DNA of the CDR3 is TGTGCCACCGGACTAGCGGGAGGGCGGACAGATACGCAGTATTTT. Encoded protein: CATGLAGGRTDTQYF.

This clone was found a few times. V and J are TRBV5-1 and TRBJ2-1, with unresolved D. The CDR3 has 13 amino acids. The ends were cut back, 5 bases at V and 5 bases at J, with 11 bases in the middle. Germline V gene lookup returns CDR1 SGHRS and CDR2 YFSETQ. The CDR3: CASREPTHNEQFF. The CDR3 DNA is TGCGCCAGCAGGGAGCCTACCCACAATGAGCAGTTCTTC.